This is a list of T cell receptor beta chains from one sample in a study of blood T cell repertoires in COVID-19. Here immunoSEQ multiplex PCR was the method, and the copy in TCRdb shows in-frame clones only, minus some. The profile shows 360,000 or so clones, about 88% of them singletons. The specimen sequenced was PBMCs or T cells enriched from blood (not recorded which). The receptors were sampled from a woman in her twenties or thirties who had been exposed to COVID-19. CDR3s include the opening cysteine and the closing phenylalanine or tryptophan. D genes are given only for firm matches. Expanded clones are given a class, and other clones once, few, many or no size at all.

CDR3 protein: CASSLVLAGGHDEQFF; CDR3 DNA: TGTGCCAGCAGCCTCGTCCTAGCGGGAGGTCACGATGAGCAGTTCTTC; D gene: TRBD2; V gene: TRBV7-3; J gene: TRBJ2-1; clone size: -
CDR3 protein: CASTLARFLGQGNTGELFF; CDR3 DNA: TGTGCCAGCACCTTGGCCCGCTTTCTTGGACAGGGGAACACCGGGGAGCTGTTTTTT; D gene: TRBD1; V gene: TRBV27; J gene: TRBJ2-2; clone size: -
CDR3 protein: CAWNGGRARVETGELFF; CDR3 DNA: TGTGCCTGGAACGGCGGGAGGGCCAGAGTAGAAACCGGGGAGCTGTTTTTT; D gene: TRBD2; V gene: TRBV30; J gene: TRBJ2-2; clone size: once
CDR3 protein: CASSSEQYNEQFF; CDR3 DNA: TGTGCTAGCAGCTCCGAACAGTACAATGAGCAGTTCTTC; D gene: -; V gene: TRBV7-7; J gene: TRBJ2-1; clone size: -
CDR3 protein: CASVSEEREGLDTQYF; CDR3 DNA: TGTGCCAGCGTGTCGGAGGAGCGGGAGGGCCTGGATACGCAGTATTTT; D gene: TRBD2; V gene: TRBV2; J gene: TRBJ2-3; clone size: -
CDR3 protein: CASSINRVNYGYTF; CDR3 DNA: TGTGCCAGTAGTATAAACAGGGTAAACTATGGCTACACCTTC; D gene: -; V gene: TRBV19; J gene: TRBJ1-2; clone size: -
CDR3 protein: CASSVGLADSYEQYF; CDR3 DNA: TGTGCCAGCAGCGTGGGACTAGCGGATTCCTACGAGCAGTACTTC; D gene: TRBD2; V gene: TRBV9; J gene: TRBJ2-7; clone size: -
CDR3 protein: CAWKGFSGTGFGETQYF; CDR3 DNA: TGTGCCTGGAAGGGCTTTTCGGGGACAGGGTTCGGCGAGACCCAGTACTTC; D gene: TRBD1; V gene: TRBV30; J gene: TRBJ2-5; clone size: -
CDR3 protein: CASSLTGNTGELFF; CDR3 DNA: TGTGCCAGCAGTCTAACAGGGAACACCGGGGAGCTGTTTTTT; D gene: -; V gene: TRBV27; J gene: TRBJ2-2; clone size: -
CDR3 protein: CASSFGREPLRETQYF; CDR3 DNA: TGCGCCAGCAGCTTTGGGCGGGAGCCCCTAAGGGAGACCCAGTACTTC; D gene: TRBD2; V gene: TRBV5-1; J gene: TRBJ2-5; clone size: -
CDR3 protein: CASTKRVAGGPGPDTQYF; CDR3 DNA: TGTGCCAGCACAAAGAGAGTAGCGGGAGGGCCGGGGCCAGATACGCAGTATTTT; D gene: TRBD2; V gene: TRBV11-2; J gene: TRBJ2-3; clone size: -
CDR3 protein: CASSKTSGSSHTQYF; CDR3 DNA: TGTGCCAGCAGCAAGACTAGCGGGAGTTCGCATACGCAGTATTTT; D gene: TRBD2; V gene: TRBV6-4; J gene: TRBJ2-3; clone size: -
CDR3 protein: CASSYSGTANTEAFF; CDR3 DNA: TGTGCCAGCAGTTACTCGGGCACGGCCAACACTGAAGCTTTCTTT; D gene: -; V gene: TRBV6-5; J gene: TRBJ1-1; clone size: few
CDR3 protein: CASSLGGGPIYQPQHF; CDR3 DNA: TGTGCCAGCAGTTTAGGCGGGGGCCCTATCTATCAGCCCCAGCATTTT; D gene: -; V gene: TRBV28; J gene: TRBJ1-5; clone size: -
CDR3 protein: CASLPRDNYNEQFF; CDR3 DNA: TGTGCCAGCCTTCCCCGGGACAACTACAATGAGCAGTTCTTC; D gene: -; V gene: TRBV27; J gene: TRBJ2-1; clone size: -
CDR3 protein: CASSLARGSSYEQYF; CDR3 DNA: TGTGCCAGCAGTTTAGCGCGGGGGAGCTCCTACGAGCAGTACTTC; D gene: TRBD2; V gene: TRBV27; J gene: TRBJ2-7; clone size: once
CDR3 protein: CASSPGDRGEQFF; CDR3 DNA: TGTGCCAGCAGTCCCGGAGACAGGGGTGAGCAGTTCTTC; D gene: TRBD1; V gene: TRBV28; J gene: TRBJ2-1; clone size: -
CDR3 protein: CSVRQVNTGELFF; CDR3 DNA: TGCAGCGTTCGACAGGTGAACACCGGGGAGCTGTTTTTT; D gene: -; V gene: TRBV29-1; J gene: TRBJ2-2; clone size: -
CDR3 protein: CASSPRYSNQPQHF; CDR3 DNA: TGTGCCAGCAGTCCCAGATATAGCAATCAGCCCCAGCATTTT; D gene: -; V gene: TRBV27; J gene: TRBJ1-5; clone size: -
CDR3 protein: CSAMTGIDYTF; CDR3 DNA: TGCAGTGCTATGACAGGGATCGACTACACCTTC; D gene: TRBD1; V gene: TRBV20-1; J gene: TRBJ1-2; clone size: -
CDR3 protein: CASSGGNRGQETQYF; CDR3 DNA: TGTGCCAGCAGCGGTGGAAATAGGGGCCAAGAGACCCAGTACTTC; D gene: -; V gene: TRBV4-2; J gene: TRBJ2-5; clone size: -
CDR3 protein: CASSWSSGGSSQYF; CDR3 DNA: TGTGCCAGTAGCTGGTCTAGCGGGGGGAGTAGTCAGTACTTC; D gene: TRBD2; V gene: TRBV19; J gene: TRBJ2-4; clone size: -
CDR3 protein: CASGGYSNQPQHF; CDR3 DNA: TGTGCCAGCGGAGGTTATAGCAATCAGCCCCAGCATTTT; D gene: -; V gene: TRBV27; J gene: TRBJ1-5; clone size: -
CDR3 protein: CASSLGQPNEKLFF; CDR3 DNA: TGTGCCAGCAGTTTGGGACAGCCTAATGAAAAACTGTTTTTT; D gene: TRBD1; V gene: TRBV28; J gene: TRBJ1-4; clone size: -
CDR3 protein: CASSVTGRTYEQYF; CDR3 DNA: TGTGCCAGCAGCGTGACAGGGAGAACCTACGAGCAGTACTTC; D gene: TRBD1; V gene: TRBV9; J gene: TRBJ2-7; clone size: -
CDR3 protein: CASSLGTGAVDGNQPQHF; CDR3 DNA: TGCGCCAGCAGCTTGGGGACAGGAGCGGTAGATGGCAATCAGCCCCAGCATTTT; D gene: TRBD1; V gene: TRBV5-1; J gene: TRBJ1-5; clone size: -
CDR3 protein: CASSEGTSGRSYEQYF; CDR3 DNA: TGTGCCAGCAGCGAGGGGACTAGCGGGCGTTCCTACGAGCAGTACTTC; D gene: TRBD2; V gene: TRBV7-6; J gene: TRBJ2-7; clone size: -
CDR3 protein: CAIRDREYQYF; CDR3 DNA: TGTGCCATCAGGGACAGAGAATATCAGTACTTC; D gene: -; V gene: TRBV10-3; J gene: TRBJ2-7; clone size: -
CDR3 protein: CASVTGGGNGYEQYF; CDR3 DNA: TGTGCCAGCGTCACAGGGGGAGGAAACGGTTACGAGCAGTACTTC; D gene: TRBD1; V gene: TRBV28; J gene: TRBJ2-7; clone size: -
CDR3 protein: CASSRGQNYGYTF; CDR3 DNA: TGTGCCAGCAGTCGAGGACAGAACTATGGCTACACCTTC; D gene: -; V gene: TRBV12-3/TRBV12-4; J gene: TRBJ1-2; clone size: -
CDR3 protein: CASSRARSGANVLTF; CDR3 DNA: TGTGCCAGCTCCAGGGCCCGCTCTGGGGCCAACGTCCTGACTTTC; D gene: -; V gene: TRBV18; J gene: TRBJ2-6; clone size: -
CDR3 protein: CASSLTDRRGVNTEAFF; CDR3 DNA: TGTGCCAGCAGTTTAACGGACAGAAGAGGTGTGAACACTGAAGCTTTCTTT; D gene: -; V gene: TRBV28; J gene: TRBJ1-1; clone size: -
CDR3 protein: CASNIMALGLADPRSSYEQYF; CDR3 DNA: TGTGCCAGCAACATAATGGCCCTTGGACTAGCGGACCCCAGGAGCTCCTACGAGCAGTACTTC; D gene: -; V gene: TRBV21-1; J gene: TRBJ2-7; clone size: -
CDR3 protein: CAGLAGGLNEQFF; CDR3 DNA: TGTGCCGGCCTAGCGGGAGGGCTCAATGAGCAGTTCTTC; D gene: TRBD2; V gene: TRBV30; J gene: TRBJ2-1; clone size: few
CDR3 protein: CASSESGGRLFF; CDR3 DNA: TGCGCCAGCAGTGAGTCAGGAGGGCGACTGTTTTTT; D gene: -; V gene: TRBV10-2; J gene: TRBJ1-4; clone size: -
CDR3 protein: CASSYTKGRDNSPLHF; CDR3 DNA: TGTGCCAGCAGTTACACCAAGGGGAGGGATAATTCACCCCTCCACTTT; D gene: -; V gene: TRBV6-6; J gene: TRBJ1-6; clone size: -
CDR3 protein: CSASTALSSYEQYF; CDR3 DNA: TGCAGTGCTAGTACTGCTCTGAGCTCCTACGAGCAGTACTTC; D gene: -; V gene: TRBV20-1; J gene: TRBJ2-7; clone size: -
CDR3 protein: CASSLRPWGTGGYEQYF; CDR3 DNA: TGTGCCAGCAGCTTAAGGCCCTGGGGGACAGGGGGATACGAGCAGTACTTC; D gene: TRBD1; V gene: TRBV5-5; J gene: TRBJ2-7; clone size: -
CDR3 protein: CASSGTSGAYEQYF; CDR3 DNA: TGTGCCAGCAGTGGCACTAGCGGTGCCTACGAGCAGTACTTC; D gene: TRBD2; V gene: TRBV28; J gene: TRBJ2-7; clone size: -
CDR3 protein: CASSLAGGQAQTYEQYF; CDR3 DNA: TGCGCCAGCAGCTTGGCGGGGGGACAGGCGCAGACCTACGAGCAGTACTTC; D gene: -; V gene: TRBV5-1; J gene: TRBJ2-7; clone size: -
CDR3 protein: CASRAELRDRGPEKLFF; CDR3 DNA: TGTGCCAGCAGGGCCGAACTCCGGGACAGGGGGCCTGAAAAACTGTTTTTT; D gene: TRBD1; V gene: TRBV25-1; J gene: TRBJ1-4; clone size: -
CDR3 protein: CASSQARRAQADTQYF; CDR3 DNA: TGTGCCAGCAGCCAAGCCCGCAGGGCCCAGGCAGATACGCAGTATTTT; D gene: -; V gene: TRBV14; J gene: TRBJ2-3; clone size: -
CDR3 protein: CASRVRVRDRGLRNTIYF; CDR3 DNA: TGTGCCAGCCGTGTCAGAGTCCGGGACAGGGGGCTCAGGAACACCATATATTTT; D gene: TRBD1; V gene: TRBV28; J gene: TRBJ1-3; clone size: once
CDR3 protein: CAWRVGLYNSPLHF; CDR3 DNA: TGTGCCTGGAGAGTGGGACTATATAATTCACCCCTCCACTTT; D gene: -; V gene: TRBV30; J gene: TRBJ1-6; clone size: -
CDR3 protein: CASSSTPGTSGTPRQYF; CDR3 DNA: TGTGCCAGCAGTTCCACCCCGGGGACTAGCGGAACGCCGCGGCAGTACTTC; D gene: TRBD2; V gene: TRBV27; J gene: TRBJ2-7; clone size: -
CDR3 protein: CASSLGLRAYEQYF; CDR3 DNA: TGCGCCAGCAGCCTAGGTCTTCGGGCCTACGAGCAGTACTTC; D gene: -; V gene: TRBV5-1; J gene: TRBJ2-7; clone size: -
CDR3 protein: CASSLSGTGVGYTF; CDR3 DNA: TGTGCCAGCAGCTTAAGCGGGACAGGGGTAGGCTACACCTTC; D gene: TRBD1; V gene: TRBV7-3; J gene: TRBJ1-2; clone size: -
CDR3 protein: CASSFPPSGDTQYF; CDR3 DNA: TGTGCCAGCAGTTTTCCTCCTAGCGGAGATACGCAGTATTTT; D gene: TRBD2; V gene: TRBV28; J gene: TRBJ2-3; clone size: -
CDR3 protein: CASSHRGLQNIQYF; CDR3 DNA: TGCGCCAGCAGTCACAGGGGGCTGCAAAACATTCAGTACTTC; D gene: TRBD1; V gene: TRBV23-1; J gene: TRBJ2-4; clone size: -
CDR3 protein: CASTPGLVNTGELFF; CDR3 DNA: TGTGCCAGCACCCCGGGACTAGTAAACACCGGGGAGCTGTTTTTT; D gene: TRBD2; V gene: TRBV28; J gene: TRBJ2-2; clone size: -
CDR3 protein: CASSIQAASGELFF; CDR3 DNA: TGTGCCAGTAGTATCCAGGCTGCATCCGGGGAGCTGTTTTTT; D gene: -; V gene: TRBV19; J gene: TRBJ2-2; clone size: -
CDR3 protein: CSVDLTSATDTQYF; CDR3 DNA: TGCAGCGTCGACCTTACTAGCGCCACAGATACGCAGTATTTT; D gene: TRBD2; V gene: TRBV29-1; J gene: TRBJ2-3; clone size: -
CDR3 protein: CAWGRGPYEQYF; CDR3 DNA: TGTGCCTGGGGCAGGGGACCCTACGAGCAGTACTTC; D gene: -; V gene: TRBV30; J gene: TRBJ2-7; clone size: -